These 15 T cell receptor beta chains were sequenced from one sample in a study of T cells after yellow fever vaccination. TCRdb called the 5' RACE reads again in MiXCR, with one record for every CDR3 protein. Here the sample spans a few hundred thousand distinct CDR3 sequences, 19% being singletons. Here the sequenced sample was PBMCs, taken 15 days after the yellow fever booster vaccination. These receptors were taken from a man aged 25-45 years who received the YFV17D yellow fever vaccine.

V is TRBV5-6 and J is TRBJ2-3; D is perhaps TRBD2 (5 bases). With 2 bases removed from V and 2 bases from J, the gap between germline ends came to 18 bases. Per germline, CDR1 SGHDT and CDR2 YYEEEE. The CDR3 has 17 residues. In DNA form, the CDR3 reads TGTGCCAGCAGCTTCCGTGGGAGCGGTTGGTCCACAGATACGCAGTATTTT. Amino acids: CASSFRGSGWSTDTQYF.

This clonotype was recorded a few times. The chain joins TRBV7-2 to TRBJ2-1, with D maybe TRBD2 (5 bases). CDR3 length: 13 residues. Germline CDR1 is SGHTA and CDR2 is FQGNSA. V lost 8 bases and J lost 5, with 13 bases in between. This CDR3 reads CASQRLRDNEQFF. The CDR3 nucleotides read TGTGCCAGCCAGCGTCTGAGGGACAATGAGCAGTTCTTC.

This clonotype has just one count. The rearrangement uses TRBV5-4 and TRBJ2-2; TRBD2 matches 9 bases. Germline-derived CDR1 and CDR2 are SGHNT and YYREEE (reference sequence). This CDR3 contains 17 residues. V dropped 0 bases and J dropped 6; count of bases not matched to a gene: 9. Here the CDR3 reads CASSLVLAGLNAGELFF. The DNA of the CDR3 is TGTGCCAGCAGCTTGGTGCTAGCGGGACTTAACGCCGGGGAGCTGTTTTTT. Based on the CDR3 plus reference TRBV5-4 and TRBJ2-2, the full variable domain is ETGVTQSPTHLIKTRGQQVTLRCSSQSGHNTVSWYQQALGQGPQFIFQYYREEENGRGNFPPRFSGLQFPNYSSELNVNALELDDSALYLCASSLVLAGLNAGELFFGEGSRLTVL.

This clonotype was seen a handful of times. The chain employs TRBV20-1 and TRBJ2-4, with 12 positions matching TRBD1. From germline, CDR1 is DFQATT and CDR2 SNEGSKA (reference sequence). The CDR3 spans 14 residues. V was clipped by 5 bases and J by 5 bases; unmatched bases: 4. CDR3 amino acids: CSAGGQGAENIQYF. CDR3 nucleotides: TGCAGTGCTGGGGGACAGGGGGCCGAAAACATTCAGTACTTC.

This clonotype was counted only a few times. The rearrangement joins TRBV6-1 to TRBJ2-7; maybe TRBD1 (6 bases). Germline-derived CDR1 and CDR2 are MNHNS and SASEGT. The CDR3 extends over 15 amino acids. Trimming removed 7 bases at V and 3 bases at J, with 19 bases between. CDR3 nucleotide sequence: TGTGCCAGCACCCCGCGAGACAGGAGCGGCTACGAGCAGTACTTC. It yields the protein CASTPRDRSGYEQYF.

This clonotype appeared a few times. This chain connects TRBV20-1 to TRBJ2-7; D unresolved. V lost 5 bases and J lost 4, with 9 bases in between. Germline V gene lookup returns CDR1 DFQATT and CDR2 SNEGSKA (reference sequence). The CDR3 covers 11 residues. CDR3 coding DNA: TGCAGTGCTCTCGACTGGTACGAGCAGTACTTC. Amino acid sequence: CSALDWYEQYF.

J is TRBJ2-1 and V is TRBV20-1, with TRBD2 matching over 12 bases. V trimming: 4 bases; J trimming: 0 bases; junction bases outside the gene matches: 4. This CDR3 has 16 amino acids. The germline V gene encodes CDR1 DFQATT and CDR2 SNEGSKA (reference sequence). As DNA, the CDR3 is TGCAGTGCTATTAGACTAGCGGGAGACTCCTACAATGAGCAGTTCTTC. Translated, it gives CSAIRLAGDSYNEQFF.

Ten or more counts support this clonotype. The CDR3: CASSEGDIFTGELFF. In DNA, the CDR3 is TGTGCCAGCAGTGAAGGGGACATATTCACCGGGGAGCTGTTTTTT. The gene calls are TRBV6-1 and TRBJ2-2; tentatively, D is TRBD1 (6 bases). This CDR3 has 15 residues. Deletions cut 1 base from V and 4 bases from J, with 10 bases between. Germline lookup yields CDR1 MNHNS and CDR2 SASEGT.

In this sample, this clonotype turned up a few times. The V call is TRBV6-5, the J call TRBJ2-5; D unclear. This CDR3 comprises 16 residues. Trimming removed 4 bases at V and 4 bases at J, with 19 bases between. Germline V lookup: CDR1 MNHEY, CDR2 SVGAGI. The CDR3 DNA reads TGTGCCAGCAGTTCCCCGGACGTACCGGTACCAGAGACCCAGTACTTC. The encoded protein is CASSSPDVPVPETQYF.

In this sample, this clonotype turned up a few times. The chain employs TRBV20-1 and TRBJ1-4; perhaps TRBD1 as D (5 bases). Germline V gene lookup returns CDR1 DFQATT and CDR2 SNEGSKA (reference sequence). V lost 2 bases and J 0 bases, leaving 13 bases between the germline ends. The CDR3 sequence is 16 residues long. Here the CDR3 reads CSARSFGAPTNEKLFF. DNA for the CDR3: TGCAGTGCTAGAAGTTTCGGGGCCCCAACTAATGAAAAACTGTTTTTT.

This clonotype was picked up a small number of times. The chain uses TRBV11-2 and TRBJ2-7, with TRBD1 matching 7 bases. CDR3 length: 15 residues. Germline lookup yields CDR1 SGHAT and CDR2 FQNNGV. Losses at the gene ends were 5 bases for V and 3 bases for J; bases not matched to a gene: 10. The CDR3 region has the DNA TGTGCCAGCAGCGTCCTGGGGACAGAGATCTACGAGCAGTACTTC. As protein: CASSVLGTEIYEQYF.

The rearrangement joins TRBV5-1 to TRBJ2-1; the match to TRBD1 covers 9 bases. CDR1 and CDR2 from the germline V gene are SGHRS and YFSETQ. Trimming took 0 bases from V and 6 from J; bases not matched to a gene: 4. The CDR3 covers 15 residues. The CDR3 is CASSLGGTGFNEQFF. The CDR3, as DNA: TGCGCCAGCAGCTTGGGGGGGACAGGGTTCAATGAGCAGTTCTTC. The whole variable domain, remainder taken from reference TRBV5-1 and TRBJ2-1, is KAGVTQTPRYLIKTRGQQVTLSCSPISGHRSVSWYQQTPGQGLQFLFEYFSETQRNKGNFPGRFSGRQFSNSRSEMNVSTLELGDSALYLCASSLGGTGFNEQFFGPGTRLTVL.

The chain uses TRBV4-3 and TRBJ2-5; no clear D. Germline V gene data show CDR1 as LGHNA and CDR2 as YSLEER. Trimming cost V 4 bases and J 1 base, with 13 bases left between them. The CDR3 is 15 amino acids. The CDR3 loop is CASSPYVRFQETQYF. CDR3 DNA: TGCGCCAGCAGCCCGTACGTCCGATTCCAAGAGACCCAGTACTTC.

The gene calls are TRBV7-2 and TRBJ2-7; 8 bases fit TRBD1. Germline loops: CDR1 SGHTA, CDR2 FQGNSA. The CDR3 is 13 residues long. Trimming took 1 base from V and 6 from J; bases not matched to a gene: 2. In DNA form, the CDR3 reads TGTGCCAGCAGCTTAGTACAGGGGGGCGAGCAGTACTTC. It yields the protein CASSLVQGGEQYF.

The V gene is TRBV27, the J gene TRBJ2-3; a weak D match, TRBD2 (6 bases). Germline-derived CDR1 and CDR2 are MNHEY and SMNVEV (reference sequence). The germline V and J ends were trimmed by 5 bases and 0 bases, with 15 bases remaining between them. This CDR3 comprises 16 residues. CDR3 DNA sequence: TGTGCCAGCAGTGTATTAGCGGAGATTAGCACAGATACGCAGTATTTT. This sequence encodes CASSVLAEISTDTQYF.